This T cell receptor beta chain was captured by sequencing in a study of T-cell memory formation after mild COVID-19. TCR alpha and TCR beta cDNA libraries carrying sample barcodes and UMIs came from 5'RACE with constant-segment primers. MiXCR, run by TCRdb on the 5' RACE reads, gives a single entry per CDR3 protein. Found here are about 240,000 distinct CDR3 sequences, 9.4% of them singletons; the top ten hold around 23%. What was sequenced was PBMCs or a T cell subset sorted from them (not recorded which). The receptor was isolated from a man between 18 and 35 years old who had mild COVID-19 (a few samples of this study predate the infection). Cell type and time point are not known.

CDR3 bases: TGTGCCAGCAGCTCCCAGGGGGTTTCCGAGCAGTACGTC. It yields the protein CASSSQGVSEQYV. V is TRBV7-9 and J is TRBJ2-7; 7 bases are shared with TRBD1. Germline V lookup: CDR1 SEHNR, CDR2 FQNEAQ (reference sequence). This CDR3 region has 13 residues. V gave up 4 bases and J gave up 6 bases; unmatched junction bases: 6.